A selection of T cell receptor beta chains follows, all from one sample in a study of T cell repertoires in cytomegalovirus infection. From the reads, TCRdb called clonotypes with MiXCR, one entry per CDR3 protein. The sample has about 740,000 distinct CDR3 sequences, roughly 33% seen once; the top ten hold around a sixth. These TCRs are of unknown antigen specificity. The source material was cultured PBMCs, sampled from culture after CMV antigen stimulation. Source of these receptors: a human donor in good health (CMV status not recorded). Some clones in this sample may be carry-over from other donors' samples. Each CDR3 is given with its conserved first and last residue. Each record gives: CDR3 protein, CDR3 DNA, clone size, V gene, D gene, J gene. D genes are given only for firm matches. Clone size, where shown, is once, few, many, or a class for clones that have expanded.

cdr3_aa: CASSHRLGDSPLHF
cdr3_nt: TGTGCCAGCAGCCACCGACTAGGCGATTCACCCCTCCACTTT
clone_size: NA
v_call: TRBV7-9
d_call: NA
j_call: TRBJ1-6

cdr3_aa: CASSQQGFTEAFF
cdr3_nt: TGTGCCAGCAGCCAACAGGGGTTCACTGAAGCTTTCTTT
clone_size: many
v_call: TRBV7-8
d_call: TRBD1
j_call: TRBJ1-1

cdr3_aa: CASSAKNTEAFF
cdr3_nt: TGTGCCAGCAGCGCAAAAAACACTGAAGCTTTCTTT
clone_size: few
v_call: TRBV5-4
d_call: NA
j_call: TRBJ1-1

cdr3_aa: CASSPGQGRSDTQYF
cdr3_nt: TGTGCCAGCAGCCCTGGACAGGGACGGAGCGATACGCAGTATTTT
clone_size: many
v_call: TRBV7-2
d_call: TRBD1
j_call: TRBJ2-3

cdr3_aa: CASSSKRELGYEQYF
cdr3_nt: TGTGCCAGCAGCTCAAAGCGGGAGTTAGGCTACGAGCAGTACTTC
clone_size: NA
v_call: TRBV7-2
d_call: TRBD2
j_call: TRBJ2-7

cdr3_aa: CASSQGLAGGRIYEQYF
cdr3_nt: TGCGCCAGCAGCCAAGGACTAGCGGGGGGGCGGATTTACGAGCAGTACTTC
clone_size: few
v_call: TRBV4-1
d_call: TRBD2
j_call: TRBJ2-7

cdr3_aa: CASSPLGGAFEPQHF
cdr3_nt: TGTGCCAGCAGCCCGTTGGGGGGGGCGTTTGAGCCCCAGCATTTT
clone_size: many
v_call: TRBV7-9
d_call: NA
j_call: TRBJ1-5

cdr3_aa: CASTPGRVYNEQFF
cdr3_nt: TGTGCCAGTACCCCGGGGCGGGTGTACAATGAGCAGTTCTTC
clone_size: NA
v_call: TRBV19
d_call: NA
j_call: TRBJ2-1

cdr3_aa: CASTPSPGQGSMYF
cdr3_nt: TGTGCCAGCACTCCCTCTCCGGGACAGGGTAGTATGTACTTC
clone_size: NA
v_call: TRBV7-2
d_call: TRBD1
j_call: TRBJ2-4

cdr3_aa: CASSLFMRTSGRRETQYF
cdr3_nt: TGTGCCAGCAGTTTATTCATGAGGACTAGCGGGAGAAGGGAGACCCAGTACTTC
clone_size: many
v_call: TRBV28
d_call: TRBD2
j_call: TRBJ2-5

cdr3_aa: CASSPQPRDRGHTQYF
cdr3_nt: TGTGCCAGCTCACCCCAACCCAGGGACAGGGGCCATACGCAGTATTTT
clone_size: NA
v_call: TRBV18
d_call: TRBD1
j_call: TRBJ2-3

cdr3_aa: CASTPGRVGYTF
cdr3_nt: TGTGCCAGCACCCCCGGGAGGGTGGGCTACACCTTC
clone_size: NA
v_call: TRBV2
d_call: NA
j_call: TRBJ1-2

cdr3_aa: CASSQTQADTQYF
cdr3_nt: TGTGCCAGCAGCCAGACTCAAGCGGATACGCAGTATTTT
clone_size: few
v_call: TRBV7-2
d_call: NA
j_call: TRBJ2-3

cdr3_aa: CASKSMNTEAFF
cdr3_nt: TGCGCCAGCAAGAGTATGAACACTGAAGCTTTCTTT
clone_size: NA
v_call: TRBV4-1
d_call: NA
j_call: TRBJ1-1

cdr3_aa: CASSPTSGSADEQFF
cdr3_nt: TGTGCCAGCAGCCCGACTAGCGGGAGTGCTGATGAGCAGTTCTTC
clone_size: few
v_call: TRBV11-2
d_call: TRBD2
j_call: TRBJ2-1

cdr3_aa: CASSPRGSASGADTQYF
cdr3_nt: TGTGCCAGCAGCCCGAGGGGTTCGGCTAGCGGGGCAGATACGCAGTATTTT
clone_size: many
v_call: TRBV7-2
d_call: TRBD2
j_call: TRBJ2-3

cdr3_aa: CASSLDGGLEETQYF
cdr3_nt: TGTGCCAGCTCACTCGATGGTGGGCTAGAAGAAACCCAGTACTTC
clone_size: NA
v_call: TRBV18
d_call: NA
j_call: TRBJ2-5

cdr3_aa: CASSSGTVGETQYF
cdr3_nt: TGTGCCAGCAGCTCCGGGACAGTGGGGGAGACCCAGTACTTC
clone_size: NA
v_call: TRBV7-8
d_call: TRBD1
j_call: TRBJ2-5

cdr3_aa: CSAITGPPYEQYF
cdr3_nt: TGCAGTGCCATCACAGGTCCTCCCTACGAGCAGTACTTC
clone_size: NA
v_call: TRBV20-1
d_call: NA
j_call: TRBJ2-7

cdr3_aa: CASSLYADLNTEAFF
cdr3_nt: TGTGCCAGCAGCTTGTACGCAGATCTGAACACTGAAGCTTTCTTT
clone_size: few
v_call: TRBV11-2
d_call: NA
j_call: TRBJ1-1

cdr3_aa: CASSQTGEWNQPQHF
cdr3_nt: TGCGCCAGCAGCCAAACAGGGGAGTGGAATCAGCCCCAGCATTTT
clone_size: NA
v_call: TRBV4-1
d_call: TRBD1
j_call: TRBJ1-5

cdr3_aa: CASSWGSKAGTVRTQYF
cdr3_nt: TGTGCCAGCAGTTGGGGAAGTAAGGCAGGGACAGTTCGGACCCAGTACTTC
clone_size: NA
v_call: TRBV5-4
d_call: TRBD1
j_call: TRBJ2-5

cdr3_aa: CASSPEGVSNQPQHF
cdr3_nt: TGTGCCAGCAGCCCCGAAGGTGTGAGCAATCAGCCCCAGCATTTT
clone_size: many
v_call: TRBV7-2
d_call: NA
j_call: TRBJ1-5

cdr3_aa: CASSDTGTSGGRGSNEQFF
cdr3_nt: TGTGCCAGCAGCGATACCGGGACTAGCGGGGGGCGGGGTTCCAATGAGCAGTTCTTC
clone_size: few
v_call: TRBV7-2
d_call: TRBD2
j_call: TRBJ2-1

cdr3_aa: CASRVTGGYGYTF
cdr3_nt: TGTGCCAGCCGGGTAACGGGGGGTTATGGCTACACCTTC
clone_size: NA
v_call: TRBV6-1
d_call: NA
j_call: TRBJ1-2

cdr3_aa: CASKALITGELFF
cdr3_nt: TGTGCCAGCAAGGCGTTAATCACCGGGGAGCTGTTTTTT
clone_size: few
v_call: TRBV6-1
d_call: NA
j_call: TRBJ2-2

cdr3_aa: CASSRTQGYTIYF
cdr3_nt: TGTGCCAGCAGCCGAACACAGGGATACACCATATATTTT
clone_size: NA
v_call: TRBV7-9
d_call: NA
j_call: TRBJ1-3

cdr3_aa: CASSGGGNYNEQFF
cdr3_nt: TGTGCCAGCAGTGGAGGAGGAAACTACAATGAGCAGTTCTTC
clone_size: NA
v_call: TRBV28
d_call: NA
j_call: TRBJ2-1

cdr3_aa: CASSLVDRQYTDTQYF
cdr3_nt: TGTGCCAGCAGCTTAGTTGACAGGCAGTACACAGATACGCAGTATTTT
clone_size: many
v_call: TRBV7-2
d_call: NA
j_call: TRBJ2-3